The 18 T cell receptor beta chains presented below share a single source sample, sequenced in a study of control samples from healthy donors and cancer patients. The assay was immunoSEQ multiplex PCR, and TCRdb's table has in-frame clones only and misses some. The table records approximately 90,000 clones, over 85% of them present only once. The sequenced sample consisted of blood. These receptors were obtained from a woman younger than 45 in good health.

The chain combines TRBV7-3 with TRBJ2-1; D is undetermined. V was pared by 5 bases and J by 5 bases, with 7 bases between. The V gene's germline CDR1 is SGHTA and CDR2 FQGTGA. The length of the CDR3 is 12 residues. The CDR3 spells CASSAANNEQFF. The CDR3 DNA reads TGTGCCAGCAGCGCCGCAAACAATGAGCAGTTCTTC.

This sequence joins TRBV19 and TRBJ1-5; a weak D match, TRBD1 (5 bases). The CDR3 covers 15 residues. The V and J ends lost 4 bases and 6 bases respectively, with 16 bases between them. Germline values: CDR1 LNHDA, CDR2 SQIVND (reference sequence). This CDR3 reads CASSRDPGRSQPQHF. The CDR3 nucleotides read TGTGCCAGTAGTAGAGACCCAGGGCGGAGTCAGCCCCAGCATTTT.

The V and J genes are TRBV6-2 or TRBV6-3 and TRBJ2-1, with 7 positions matching TRBD2. V lost 4 bases to trimming and J lost 0 bases; unmatched junction nucleotides: 3. Germline lookup yields CDR1 MNHEY and CDR2 SVGEGT. The length of the CDR3 is 15 residues. Here the CDR3 DNA reads TGTGCCAGCAGTTTCAGCGGGGCCTCCTACAATGAGCAGTTCTTC. Its translation is CASSFSGASYNEQFF.

This chain links TRBV4-2 with TRBJ2-3; 9 positions agree with TRBD2. The CDR3 totals 15 residues. Unmatched junction bases numbered 7, after V lost 5 bases and J lost 4 bases. CDR1 and CDR2 from the germline V gene are LGHNA and YNFKEQ. This CDR3 is CASSTQREAPDTQYF. CDR3 in DNA: TGTGCCAGCAGCACACAGCGGGAGGCCCCAGATACGCAGTATTTT.

The CDR3 DNA follows: TGTGCCAGTAGTATCACAGTCGCCTATGGCTACACCTTC. Amino acid sequence: CASSITVAYGYTF. J is TRBJ1-2 and V is TRBV19; D gene uncertain. Trimming removed 3 bases at V and 4 bases at J, with 9 bases between. Germline lookup yields CDR1 LNHDA and CDR2 SQIVND (reference sequence). The CDR3 has 13 amino acids.

V gene TRBV11-2 combines with J gene TRBJ2-5; unclear D gene. Germline CDR1 SGHAT, CDR2 FQNNGV. The V and J ends lost 6 bases and 3 bases respectively, with 5 bases between them. The CDR3 has 11 amino acids. CDR3 sequence reads: CASRWEETQYF. The CDR3 DNA sequence: TGTGCCAGCAGGTGGGAAGAGACCCAGTACTTC.

V is TRBV29-1 and J is TRBJ2-7; TRBD1 aligns across 7 bases. The germline V gene encodes CDR1 SQVTM and CDR2 ANQGSEA. This CDR3 has 15 amino acids. J lost 3 bases, V lost 0 bases, and 8 bases had no gene match. CDR3 sequence (DNA): TGCAGCGTTGAAGACGGTCGGACAGGTAACTACGAGCAGTACTTC. Translating it yields CSVEDGRTGNYEQYF.

The chain links TRBV5-1 to TRBJ2-7, with TRBD1 matching 11 bases. The V and J ends lost 4 bases and 5 bases, in that order; junction bases with no gene match: 8. CDR1 is SGHRS and CDR2 is YFSETQ in the germline V gene. The CDR3 contains 15 residues. The CDR3 coding sequence is TGCGCCAGCAGCCTGGGACAGGGGGGTAATGACGAGCAGTACTTC. Translating it yields CASSLGQGGNDEQYF.

The gene calls are TRBV6-5 and TRBJ1-2, with 11 nucleotides matching TRBD1. This CDR3 comprises 13 residues. Trimming at V came to 6 bases and at J to 7 bases, leaving 4 bases not matched to a gene. Germline V gene sequence: CDR1 MNHEY, CDR2 SVGAGI. CDR3 DNA: TGTGCCAGCAGGATGGGACAGGGGGTTGGCTACACCTTC. Residues: CASRMGQGVGYTF.

This chain links TRBV6-5 with TRBJ1-1; D gene ambiguous. CDR1 is MNHEY and CDR2 is SVGAGI in the germline V gene. The CDR3 runs 14 residues. Trimming pared 6 bases from V and 1 base from J, leaving 12 bases between. The CDR3 loop reads CASSLGRKNTEAFF. CDR3 DNA sequence: TGTGCCAGCAGCCTGGGCAGGAAGAACACTGAAGCTTTCTTT.

V is TRBV4-2 and J is TRBJ2-1, with D possibly TRBD2 on 5 matching bases. Germline V gene data show CDR1 as LGHNA and CDR2 as YNFKEQ. The CDR3 spans 13 residues. V gave up 0 bases and J gave up 9 bases, with 9 bases separating them. The CDR3 here is CASSQDERGEQFF. DNA of the CDR3: TGTGCCAGCAGCCAAGACGAACGGGGTGAGCAGTTCTTC.

This rearrangement joins TRBV27 to TRBJ2-7; 10 bases line up with TRBD1. Germline V gives CDR1 MNHEY, CDR2 SMNVEV (reference sequence). J was trimmed by 0 bases and V by 7 bases; bases with no gene match: 3. This CDR3 comprises 14 residues. The chain's CDR3 is CASTRTGGSYEQYF. Written as DNA, the CDR3 is TGTGCCAGCACCCGGACAGGGGGCTCCTACGAGCAGTACTTC.

This chain uses TRBV21-1 with TRBJ1-2. TRBV21-1 constitutes a pseudogene. The CDR3 spans 16 residues. DNA of the CDR3: TGTGCCAGCAGAAACGCGCGTGGGGCGGAGGACTATGGCTACACCTTC. Amino acid sequence: CASRNARGAEDYGYTF.

The V and J genes are TRBV4-1 and TRBJ1-2; D is possibly TRBD1 (6 bases). The CDR3 runs 14 residues. With 3 bases removed from V and 4 bases from J, the gap between germline ends came to 12 bases. CDR1 and CDR2 (germline): MGHRA, YSYEKL. CDR3: CASSQGATFYGYTF. The CDR3 DNA reads TGCGCCAGCAGCCAGGGGGCGACATTCTATGGCTACACCTTC.

The chain recombines TRBV27 with TRBJ1-1; TRBD1 matches 8 bases. V lost 4 bases and J lost 10; bases outside the gene matches: 14. The germline CDR1 and CDR2 sequences are MNHEY and SMNVEV (reference sequence). This CDR3 region has 15 residues. The CDR3 DNA sequence: TGTGCCAGCAGTTCCTGGGACAGGAACTCCTTCGGAGCTTTCTTT. Translation gives CASSSWDRNSFGAFF.

The DNA of the CDR3 is TGCAGCGTTGAATTCGGGGGAGTATCTGGAAACACCATATATTTT. As protein: CSVEFGGVSGNTIYF. The chain has TRBV29-1 and TRBJ1-3; D may be TRBD1 (5 bases). The ends were cut back, 2 bases at V and 1 base at J, with 12 bases in the middle. There are 15 residues in the CDR3. The V gene's germline CDR1 is SQVTM and CDR2 ANQGSEA.

V is TRBV9 and J is TRBJ1-3; TRBD1 matches 8 bases. CDR3 size: 21 residues. Germline V gene sequence: CDR1 SGDLS, CDR2 YYNGEE. The junction had 24 bases not matched to a gene; V was cut back by 3 bases and J by 4 bases. The CDR3 region is CASSASRQGPAYLGVGNTIYF. CDR3 nucleotides: TGTGCCAGCAGCGCCTCAAGACAGGGGCCTGCGTATTTAGGCGTGGGAAACACCATATATTTT.

The rearrangement links TRBV7-2 to TRBJ2-1, with no clear D. V was pared by 5 bases and J by 8 bases, with 16 bases between. Germline V gene lookup returns CDR1 SGHTA and CDR2 FQGNSA. The CDR3 totals 14 residues. This CDR3 reads CASSPRASLDEQFF. In DNA form, the CDR3 reads TGTGCCAGCAGCCCAAGGGCTAGTTTGGATGAGCAGTTCTTC.